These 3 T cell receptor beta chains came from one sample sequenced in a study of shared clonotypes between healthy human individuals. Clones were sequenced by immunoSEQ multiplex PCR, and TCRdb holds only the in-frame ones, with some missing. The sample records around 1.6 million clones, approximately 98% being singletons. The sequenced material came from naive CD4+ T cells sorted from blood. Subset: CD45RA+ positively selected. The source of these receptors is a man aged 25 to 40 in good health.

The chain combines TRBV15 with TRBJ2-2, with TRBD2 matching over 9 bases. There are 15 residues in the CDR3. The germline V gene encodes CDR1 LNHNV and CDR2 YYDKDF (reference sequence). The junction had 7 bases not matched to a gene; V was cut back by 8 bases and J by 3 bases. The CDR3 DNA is TGTGCCACCTGGTCTAGCGGGATACACACCGGGGAGCTGTTTTTT. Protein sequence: CATWSSGIHTGELFF.

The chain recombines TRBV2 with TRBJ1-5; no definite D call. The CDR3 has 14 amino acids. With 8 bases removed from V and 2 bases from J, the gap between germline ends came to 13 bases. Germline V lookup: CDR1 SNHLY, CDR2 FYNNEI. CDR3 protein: CASYAGPGNQPQHF. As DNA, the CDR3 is TGTGCCAGCTACGCGGGTCCGGGCAATCAGCCCCAGCATTTT.

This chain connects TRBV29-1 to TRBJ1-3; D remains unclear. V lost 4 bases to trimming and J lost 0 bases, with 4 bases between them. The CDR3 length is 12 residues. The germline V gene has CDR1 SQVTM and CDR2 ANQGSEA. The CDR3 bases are TGCAGCGTTGGCTTCTCTGGAAACACCATATATTTT. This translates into CSVGFSGNTIYF.